There are a few counts of the clone carrying this T cell receptor beta chain. The data were taken from a study of response to subunit inactivated influenza vaccine. One entry per CDR3 protein, called by TCRdb with MiXCR from the RT-PCR reads. The data hold about 780,000 distinct CDR3 sequences, with approximately 17% observed a single time. Germline CDR1 SEHNR, CDR2 FQNEAQ (reference sequence). The CDR3 is 17 amino acids. V shed 5 bases and J 2 bases; nucleotides not matched to a gene: 10. Source: PBMCs from blood, taken 5 to 6 days after vaccination. This sequence joins TRBV7-9 and TRBJ2-3, with 10 nucleotides matching TRBD2. The receptor was derived from a man aged 45-65 years who received an inactivated influenza vaccine. This CDR3 is CASSAPASGRDTDTQYF. As DNA, the CDR3 is TGTGCCAGCAGCGCACCAGCTAGCGGGAGAGACACAGATACGCAGTATTTT.